The 27 T cell receptor beta chains below all came from one sample that was sequenced in a study of T cells in Graves' hyperthyroidism and ophthalmopathy. Amplified TCR beta CDR3 regions came from RNA transcripts. With the HTBI primer set, the TCR CDR3 went through a first round of RT-PCR. TCRdb ran MiXCR on the multiplex PCR reads and lists one entry per CDR3 protein. The table shows fewer than 900,000 distinct CDR3 sequences, with about 16% occurring only once. The specimen was blood. The receptors derive from a man in his late teens or twenties with Graves' hyperthyroidism.

A remark on this clonotype: The junction shows a germline mismatch at one end, possibly a read error. The gene calls are TRBV9 and TRBJ1-5; 8 bases agree with TRBD1. The germline V gene encodes CDR1 SGDLS and CDR2 YYNGEE. The CDR3 runs 14 residues. In nucleotides, the CDR3 is TGTGCCAGCGGCGTTGGAACAGGGGGGCAGCCCCAGCATTTT. Its protein product is CASGVGTGGQPQHF.

This clonotype was counted only a few times. This rearrangement joins TRBV4-2 to TRBJ2-7; 12 nucleotides line up with TRBD2. The CDR3 spans 16 residues. J was trimmed by 5 bases and V by 0 bases; bases with no gene match: 5. Germline-derived CDR1 and CDR2 are LGHNA and YNFKEQ. CDR3 sequence: CASSQDSTSGSDEQYF. The CDR3 DNA is TGTGCCAGCAGCCAAGATTCGACTAGCGGGAGCGACGAGCAGTACTTC.

This rearrangement joins TRBV9 to TRBJ2-7; D may be TRBD1 (5 bases). Trimming left V 3 bases short and J 0 bases short, with 13 bases between. Germline values: CDR1 SGDLS, CDR2 YYNGEE. This CDR3 has 15 residues. The CDR3 sequence: CASSGAPGPSYEQYF. DNA for the CDR3: TGTGCCAGCAGCGGCGCCCCAGGGCCCTCCTACGAGCAGTACTTC.

This clonotype showed up just a few times. CDR3 sequence: CASSQSPGTVEGEQYF. The CDR3, as DNA: TGTGCCAGCTCTCAATCCCCCGGGACAGTGGAAGGAGAGCAGTACTTC. This sequence joins TRBV18 and TRBJ2-7, with 7 nucleotides matching TRBD1. CDR3 length: 16 amino acids. Germline CDR1 is KGHSH and CDR2 is LQKENI. After removal of 6 bases from V and 7 bases from J, the junction contained 18 bases not matched to a gene.

This chain joins TRBV7-7 and TRBJ1-5; 9 positions match TRBD1. CDR1 is SSHAT, CDR2 FNYEAQ, per germline (reference sequence). The CDR3 totals 15 residues. The CDR3, as DNA: TGTGCTACCCTAACAGGGGGCCACAGCAATCAGCCCCAGCATTTT. The encoded protein is CATLTGGHSNQPQHF.

At least ten counts were recorded for this clonotype. The chain employs TRBV2 and TRBJ2-1, with unresolved D. The germline V gene encodes CDR1 SNHLY and CDR2 FYNNEI. V shed 7 bases and J shed 5 bases, with 12 bases lying between them. CDR3 length: 13 residues. Here the CDR3 DNA reads TGTGCCAGCACCCCGCCCAGAGACAATGAGCAGTTCTTC. This sequence encodes CASTPPRDNEQFF.

Many counts were recorded for this clonotype. V gene TRBV5-1 combines with J gene TRBJ1-6; maybe TRBD1 (5 bases). V was shortened by 1 base and J by 5 bases, with 13 bases between the two germline ends. The CDR3 loop spans 16 amino acids. The germline CDR1 and CDR2 sequences are SGHRS and YFSETQ. The CDR3 sequence: CASSLWWGENNSPLHF. The CDR3 DNA reads TGCGCCAGCAGCTTGTGGTGGGGGGAGAATAATTCACCCCTCCACTTT.

A few counts support this clonotype. J is TRBJ2-7 and V is TRBV29-1, with 13 positions matching TRBD2. CDR3 length: 13 residues. Per the germline V gene, CDR1 is SQVTM and CDR2 is ANQGSEA. Trimming removed 5 bases from V and 6 bases from J; junction bases left unmatched: 4. CDR3 bases: TGCAGCGTTTGGACTAGCGGGAGACCCGAGCAGTACTTC. It encodes CSVWTSGRPEQYF.

This clonotype came up many times. The chain carries TRBV11-1 and TRBJ2-1; TRBD2 matches at 9 bases. The CDR3 consists of 13 residues. Germline V CDR1 and CDR2: SGHAT, FQDESV (reference sequence). Trimming took 5 bases from V and 6 from J; bases not matched to a gene: 2. CDR3 protein: CASSRAGGNEQFF. CDR3 sequence (DNA): TGTGCCAGCAGCCGAGCGGGAGGCAATGAGCAGTTCTTC.

This clonotype has ten or more counts. This rearrangement joins TRBV28 to TRBJ1-2; D gene ambiguous. Deletions cut 3 bases from V and 8 bases from J, with 16 bases between. The CDR3 is made up of 14 amino acids. Germline loops: CDR1 MDHEN, CDR2 SYDVKM. CDR3 bases: TGTGCCAGCAGTTTGAGGCAAGTGGTCGTCGGCTACACCTTC. As protein: CASSLRQVVVGYTF.

J is TRBJ1-2 and V is TRBV5-1, with a weak D call TRBD1 (6 bases). Deletions cut 4 bases from V and 2 bases from J, with 15 bases between. The CDR3 sequence is 15 residues long. CDR1 is SGHRS, CDR2 YFSETQ, per germline. DNA of the CDR3: TGCGCCAGCAGCGAATTGGGGGGGGCGAACTATGGCTACACCTTC. Amino acid sequence: CASSELGGANYGYTF.

This clonotype has at least ten counts. The chain links TRBV29-1 to TRBJ2-1; 11 nucleotides line up with TRBD1. With V trimmed by 0 bases and J by 4 bases, 5 bases remained unmatched. CDR3 size: 16 residues. CDR1 SQVTM and CDR2 ANQGSEA come from the germline V gene. This CDR3 reads CSVEESGTGGYNEQFF. The CDR3 coding sequence is TGCAGCGTTGAAGAATCCGGGACAGGGGGGTACAATGAGCAGTTCTTC.

This chain uses TRBV29-1 with TRBJ2-3, with TRBD2 matching 10 bases. V lost 5 bases, J lost 3 bases, and 2 bases stayed unmatched. This CDR3 region has 13 residues. The germline CDR1 and CDR2 sequences are SQVTM and ANQGSEA. The CDR3 DNA reads TGCAGCGTTAGCGGGAGGGTGACAGATACGCAGTATTTT. The encoded protein is CSVSGRVTDTQYF.

This clonotype was detected many times. CDR3 loop: CASTDREETQYF. The CDR3 bases are TGTGCCAGCACAGACAGGGAAGAGACCCAGTACTTC. V is TRBV28 and J is TRBJ2-5, with 7 bases lining up with TRBD1. CDR1 is MDHEN and CDR2 is SYDVKM in the germline V gene. The CDR3 runs to 12 residues. Trimming removed 7 bases from V and 3 bases from J; junction bases left unmatched: 2.

This clonotype was counted at least ten times. The chain employs TRBV5-1 and TRBJ2-3; TRBD2 matches at 9 bases. J gave up 2 bases and V 2 bases, and 6 bases lay outside the gene matches. The CDR3 has 16 amino acids. Germline CDR1 is SGHRS and CDR2 is YFSETQ. The CDR3, as DNA: TGCGCCAGCAGCTTTCCTCCTAGCGGGAACACAGATACGCAGTATTTT. Translated: CASSFPPSGNTDTQYF.

The chain carries TRBV2 and TRBJ1-4, with D maybe TRBD1 (5 bases). Trimming took off 6 bases at V and 5 bases at J, with 19 bases between the two ends. Germline CDR1 is SNHLY and CDR2 is FYNNEI. The CDR3 contains 16 residues. The CDR3 sequence: CASRTPLGGMNEKLFF. The CDR3 bases are TGTGCCAGCAGAACCCCGCTGGGGGGGATGAATGAAAAACTGTTTTTT. Together with reference TRBV2 and TRBJ1-4, the CDR3 gives the full variable domain: EPEVTQTPSHQVTQMGQEVILRCVPISNHLYFYWYRQILGQKVEFLVSFYNNEISEKSEIFDDQFSVERPDGSNFTLKIRSTKLEDSAMYFCASRTPLGGMNEKLFFGSGTQLSVL.

This chain connects TRBV4-3 to TRBJ2-7, with D possibly called TRBD1 or TRBD2 (5 bases each). The V and J ends lost 3 bases and 0 bases respectively, with 15 bases between them. CDR1 is LGHNA, CDR2 YSLEER, per germline. The CDR3 is made up of 16 amino acids. DNA for the CDR3: TGCGCCAGCAGCCACGGCCGGGGACGGAGCTCCTACGAGCAGTACTTC. This translates into CASSHGRGRSSYEQYF.

This clonotype was recorded once. V gene TRBV3-1 combines with J gene TRBJ2-1; D ambiguous. The length of the CDR3 is 16 residues. Trimming removed 0 bases from V and 0 bases from J, with 9 bases in between. In germline, CDR1 is LGHDT, CDR2 YNNKEL (reference sequence). In DNA, the CDR3 is TGTGCCAGCAGCCAAGAGGCAGAGATCTCCTACAATGAGCAGTTCTTC. This codes for CASSQEAEISYNEQFF.

This clonotype was seen at least ten times. This chain links TRBV7-8 with TRBJ2-7; D is unclear. The germline V gene encodes CDR1 SGHVS and CDR2 FQNEAQ. CDR3 length equals 13 residues. Deletions cut 8 bases from V and 3 bases from J, with 14 bases between. The CDR3 nucleotides are TGTGCCAGCGCTTCAAGTCCAGGCTACGAGCAGTACTTC. Protein: CASASSPGYEQYF.

This clonotype was counted many times. V gene TRBV12-3 or TRBV12-4 combines with J gene TRBJ2-5; D remains ambiguous. V shed 6 bases and J shed 5 bases, with 19 bases lying between them. The CDR3 extends over 15 amino acids. The CDR3, as DNA: TGTGCCAGCAGCCTACTTCTGAGGTCTAGGGAGACCCAGTACTTC. Translating it yields CASSLLLRSRETQYF.

This clonotype has just a few counts. V and J are TRBV7-2 and TRBJ1-2; 8 positions agree with TRBD1. Trimming cost V 1 base and J 4 bases; bases outside gene matches: 8. The CDR3 contains 16 residues. The V gene's germline CDR1 is SGHTA and CDR2 FQGNSA. The CDR3 reads CASSLDSGGRVYGYTF. In DNA form, the CDR3 reads TGTGCCAGCAGCTTAGATTCAGGGGGCAGGGTCTATGGCTACACCTTC.

The genes are TRBV28 and TRBJ2-1; 9 bases line up with TRBD2. Germline V lookup: CDR1 MDHEN, CDR2 SYDVKM. This CDR3 has 22 amino acids. With V trimmed by 3 bases and J by 4 bases, 25 bases remained unmatched. CDR3 residues: CASSLGGPTTRAGGENYNEQFF. CDR3 DNA sequence: TGTGCCAGCAGTTTGGGGGGCCCTACGACTCGAGCGGGGGGTGAGAATTACAATGAGCAGTTCTTC.

This clonotype has just a few counts. This rearrangement joins TRBV10-2 to TRBJ1-5; D not certain. V lost 0 bases and J 7 bases, leaving 10 bases between the germline ends. The CDR3 loop spans 14 amino acids. CDR1 and CDR2 from the germline V gene are WSHSY and SAAADI. CDR3 sequence: CASSESGIGQPQHF. The CDR3 bases are TGCGCCAGCAGTGAGTCGGGTATCGGGCAGCCCCAGCATTTT.

The chain has TRBV6-1 and TRBJ1-2; TRBD1 agrees at 7 bases. The germline CDR1 and CDR2 sequences are MNHNS and SASEGT. Unmatched junction bases numbered 10, after V lost 5 bases and J lost 4 bases. The CDR3 has 15 amino acids. The CDR3 reads CASSPTGVLSYGYTF. The CDR3 DNA reads TGTGCCAGCAGTCCTACAGGGGTCCTATCCTATGGCTACACCTTC.

The V and J genes are TRBV12-3 or TRBV12-4 and TRBJ1-1; D not resolved. The CDR3 runs to 16 residues. Trimming shortened V by 4 bases and J by 1 base, and 16 bases separated the two germline ends. The CDR3 DNA reads TGTGCCAGCAGTTCTTTCGCAGAGGAACCGAACACTGAAGCTTTCTTT. Its translation: CASSSFAEEPNTEAFF.

This clonotype appeared many times. The chain couples TRBV6-1 to TRBJ1-2; 10 bases agree with TRBD1. Per the germline V gene, CDR1 is MNHNS and CDR2 is SASEGT. Trimming took 5 bases from V and 6 from J; bases not matched to a gene: 6. The CDR3 spans 14 residues. The CDR3 DNA reads TGTGCCAGCAGTCCGGGACAGGGGAGAGATGGCTACACCTTC. Protein sequence: CASSPGQGRDGYTF.

This clonotype was seen ten or more times. This chain links TRBV29-1 with TRBJ2-1, with no clear D. Trimming removed 6 bases at V and 3 bases at J, with 12 bases between. Per the germline V gene, CDR1 is SQVTM and CDR2 is ANQGSEA. The CDR3 sequence is 13 residues long. In DNA form, the CDR3 reads TGCAGCGTAGCTAGAGGCTTCTACAATGAGCAGTTCTTC. Its protein product is CSVARGFYNEQFF.